This is a list of T cell receptor beta chains from one sample in a study of identical twins. MiXCR was run by TCRdb on the 5' RACE reads, yielding one entry per CDR3 protein. The sample holds 250,000 to 350,000 distinct CDR3 sequences, about 8.9% seen once. These data were also filed under a second study, of yellow fever vaccine responses in identical twins.

What was sequenced was memory (CD45RO+) T cells sorted from blood. These receptors were obtained from a woman under 30 in good health. The CDR3 runs from the conserved cysteine through the conserved F or W. A D gene is named only where the DNA matches it firmly. Clone size is shown for a subset of rows, as once, few, many or a class of expanded clone.

TRBJ2-5 | NA | TRBV9 | NA | TGTGCCAGCAGCGTAGATGGAGAGACCCAGTACTTC | CASSVDGETQYF
TRBJ2-1 | TRBD2 | TRBV2 | many | TGTGCCAGCAGTGGAGCGGGGGGAAGGAATGAGCAGTTCTTC | CASSGAGGRNEQFF
TRBJ1-5 | TRBD1 | TRBV6-1 | NA | TGTGCCAGCAGCACACAGGGGAATCAGCCCCAGCATTTT | CASSTQGNQPQHF
TRBJ2-2 | TRBD2 | TRBV28 | few | TGTGCCAGCAGTTTAGGCTGGGTAGCGGGAAACACCGGGGAGCTGTTTTTT | CASSLGWVAGNTGELFF
TRBJ2-3 | TRBD2 | TRBV15 | NA | TGTGCCACCAGCAGAGACGCCGGTCGTATCGGCGGGAGGGCTGTAGATACGCAGTATTTT | CATSRDAGRIGGRAVDTQYF
TRBJ2-6 | NA | TRBV28 | NA | TGTGCCAGCAGTCCTCGACAGACCAGGCTGGGTACTGGGGCCAACGTCCTGACTTTC | CASSPRQTRLGTGANVLTF
TRBJ2-4 | NA | TRBV29-1 | NA | TGCAGCGTTGGGGGGGGAGGGGGCGCGTTGGCCAAAAACATTCAGTACTTC | CSVGGGGGALAKNIQYF
TRBJ1-2 | TRBD1 | TRBV6-1 | many | TGTGCCAGCAGTCCGTCGACAGGGCAGGGCTATGGCTACACCTTC | CASSPSTGQGYGYTF
TRBJ2-3 | NA | TRBV10-3 | many | TGTGCCATGCAACAGGGGACTAGCACAGATACGCAGTATTTT | CAMQQGTSTDTQYF
TRBJ2-3 | TRBD1 | TRBV4-1 | few | TGCGCCAGCAGCCAGGGACCGAACAGGGGTGAAGATACGCAGTATTTT | CASSQGPNRGEDTQYF
TRBJ2-3 | TRBD2 | TRBV5-1 | many | TGCGCCAGCAGCTTTGGAAATAGCGGGAGCACAGATACGCAGTATTTT | CASSFGNSGSTDTQYF
TRBJ2-7 | TRBD1 | TRBV28 | NA | TGTGCCAGCAGTATTCGACAGGGGGCTATATACGAGCAGTACTTC | CASSIRQGAIYEQYF
TRBJ2-7 | TRBD2 | TRBV2 | NA | TGTGCCAGCAGTGAAGGGGCGGGAGGCCCCTACGAGCAGTACTTC | CASSEGAGGPYEQYF
TRBJ2-5 | TRBD1 | TRBV20-1 | few | TGCAGTGCCCACGACATCGTTGGGACAGGGGATCATAAGACCCAGTACTTC | CSAHDIVGTGDHKTQYF
TRBJ2-1 | NA | TRBV7-3 | few | TGTGCCAGCAGCCGGTCGGCCGGAGGGCCGAATGAGCAGTTCTTC | CASSRSAGGPNEQFF
TRBJ1-5 | NA | TRBV28 | few | TGTGCCAGCAGGGTGACGGATCAGCCCCAGCATTTT | CASRVTDQPQHF
TRBJ2-3 | TRBD2 | TRBV25-1 | many | TGTGCCAGCAGCCTAGCGGGGGGACGCACAGATACGCAGTATTTT | CASSLAGGRTDTQYF
TRBJ1-4 | NA | TRBV25-1 | many | TGTGCCAGCAGTGAATCGGGGGGGCATTATGAAAAACTGTTTTTT | CASSESGGHYEKLFF
TRBJ2-1 | TRBD1 | TRBV29-1 | few | TGCAGCGTTTCCGGGACAGCAAACAATGAGCAGTTCTTC | CSVSGTANNEQFF
TRBJ2-1 | TRBD2 | TRBV10-3 | NA | TGTGCCATCAGTGACTCTGCCGGGACTAGCGGGGGCCTCTCCTACAATGAGCAGTTCTTC | CAISDSAGTSGGLSYNEQFF
TRBJ2-5 | NA | TRBV4-1 | NA | TGCGCCAGCAGCCAAGGATTAGTAATTGGCGAGACCCAGTACTTC | CASSQGLVIGETQYF
TRBJ2-4 | NA | TRBV12-3/TRBV12-4 | NA | TGTGCCAGCAGACGGGAGTTGGGGGGAAACATTCAGTACTTC | CASRRELGGNIQYF
TRBJ1-1 | TRBD1 | TRBV13 | NA | TGTGCCAGCAGCTTAACTGTATCAGGGGGCCGGGACACTGAAGCTTTCTTT | CASSLTVSGGRDTEAFF
TRBJ1-1 | TRBD1 | TRBV29-1 | many | TGCAGCGTTGGTCGGGACAGGGGGCCCACTGAAGCTTTCTTT | CSVGRDRGPTEAFF
TRBJ2-3 | NA | TRBV7-9 | many | TGTGCCAGCAGCCAGGGAAACACAGATACGCAGTATTTT | CASSQGNTDTQYF
TRBJ2-1 | NA | TRBV7-8 | many | TGTGCCAGCAGCAAGTTCTACGGGGGCGCCACCGACAATGAGCAGTTCTTC | CASSKFYGGATDNEQFF
TRBJ2-3 | TRBD2 | TRBV20-1 | NA | TGCAGTGCTGGGGGACTAGCGGGGGGATCGGATACGCAGTATTTT | CSAGGLAGGSDTQYF
TRBJ1-1 | NA | TRBV6-5 | NA | TGTGCCAGCAGTTACTTGGCGGGCGGGGAAGCTTTCTTT | CASSYLAGGEAFF
TRBJ2-5 | NA | TRBV4-1 | many | TGCGCCAGCAGCCAAGGCGGAGTGGGGACCCAGTACTTC | CASSQGGVGTQYF
TRBJ2-1 | NA | TRBV3-1 | NA | TGTGCCAGCAGCCAAGATCCGGGTCAGCAGCAGTTCTTC | CASSQDPGQQQFF
TRBJ2-4 | TRBD2 | TRBV11-2 | NA | TGTGCCAGCAGCTCCGGGACTAGCGGTCCCCTAGCCAAAAACATTCAGTACTTC | CASSSGTSGPLAKNIQYF
TRBJ1-5 | NA | TRBV12-3/TRBV12-4 | many | TGTGCCAGCACTCAATCCACAGGGAACAATCAGCCCCAGCATTTT | CASTQSTGNNQPQHF
TRBJ1-4 | NA | TRBV7-9 | NA | TGTGCCAGCAGCTCCAGGGTGGGGGAAAAACTGTTTTTT | CASSSRVGEKLFF
TRBJ2-5 | NA | TRBV20-1 | few | TGCAGTGCTAGAGATCGAGGGGGGGTCGCTGCGACCCAGTACTTC | CSARDRGGVAATQYF
TRBJ1-6 | NA | TRBV7-8 | few | TGTGCCAGCAGCGGATACACGGGACTTAATTCACCCCTCCACTTT | CASSGYTGLNSPLHF
TRBJ2-1 | TRBD1 | TRBV29-1 | many | TGCAGCGTTGAGGGACAGGGGAATGAGCAGTTCTTC | CSVEGQGNEQFF
TRBJ2-5 | NA | TRBV5-1 | few | TGCGCCAGCAGCTTGGCATCAGGGCGCGAGACCCAGTACTTC | CASSLASGRETQYF
TRBJ2-2 | TRBD1 | TRBV4-1 | many | TGCGCCAGCAGCCATGGACAGGGGAGGGCCACCGGGGAGCTGTTTTTT | CASSHGQGRATGELFF
TRBJ2-1 | NA | TRBV3-1 | NA | TGTGCCAGCAGCCAAGTTGGGGGTTTTGGAAATGAGCAGTTCTTC | CASSQVGGFGNEQFF
TRBJ1-1 | TRBD1 | TRBV6-5 | many | TGTGCCAGCAGTTACCGACAGGGGGAAATGTCAGCTTTCTTT | CASSYRQGEMSAFF
TRBJ2-5 | NA | TRBV14 | NA | TGTGCCAGCAGCCAAGTCCGGGGAGTACAAGAGACCCAGTACTTC | CASSQVRGVQETQYF
TRBJ2-3 | TRBD2 | TRBV12-3/TRBV12-4 | many | TGTGCCAGCAGTTTGCGCAGCGGGGGGGCCCCGGATACGCAGTATTTT | CASSLRSGGAPDTQYF
TRBJ2-7 | TRBD1 | TRBV12-3/TRBV12-4 | few | TGTGCCAGCAGCCATGGACAGGGGGCGCGCGAGCAGTACTTC | CASSHGQGAREQYF
TRBJ1-2 | NA | TRBV3-1 | few | TGTGCCAGCAGCCAAGTTCAGGGCGCTGGCTACACCTTC | CASSQVQGAGYTF
TRBJ2-5 | TRBD1 | TRBV6-1 | NA | TGTGCCAGCAGCCTAGGACAGGGAACCCAAGAGACCCAGTACTTC | CASSLGQGTQETQYF
TRBJ2-3 | NA | TRBV29-1 | many | TGCAGCGTCCGAAAGGACGGGTCCACAGATACGCAGTATTTT | CSVRKDGSTDTQYF